This passage covers 25 T cell receptor beta chains from one sample sequenced in a study of CD8 T cells in ankylosing spondylitis. TCRdb ran MiXCR on the 5' RACE reads and lists one entry per CDR3 protein. The repertoire has about 33,000 distinct CDR3 sequences, 13% of them found once; the top ten carry about a third. The sequenced sample was synovial fluid, either unsorted or a sorted T cell fraction (not recorded which). The receptors were gathered from a male donor with ankylosing spondylitis.

This chain joins TRBV4-2 and TRBJ1-6, with TRBD1 matching over 7 bases. The germline V gene encodes CDR1 LGHNA and CDR2 YNFKEQ. V shed 2 bases and J 0 bases; nucleotides not matched to a gene: 4. The CDR3 length is 17 residues. The DNA for the CDR3 is TGTGCCAGCAGCCAATACAGGGACAGCTCCTATAATTCACCCCTCCACTTT. Its translation: CASSQYRDSSYNSPLHF.

This rearrangement joins TRBV20-1 to TRBJ2-2; D not certain. CDR3 length equals 13 residues. CDR1 is DFQATT and CDR2 is SNEGSKA in the germline V gene (reference sequence). Trimming took off 7 bases at V and 1 base at J, with 10 bases between the two ends. CDR3 protein: CSVLARNTGELFF. Here the CDR3 DNA reads TGCAGTGTACTCGCGAGGAACACCGGGGAGCTGTTTTTT.

This clonotype has at least ten counts. The V gene is TRBV20-1, the J gene TRBJ2-1; unclear D gene. Germline CDR1 is DFQATT and CDR2 is SNEGSKA (reference sequence). The germline V and J ends were trimmed by 0 bases and 4 bases, with 13 bases remaining between them. This CDR3 is built from 15 residues. DNA for the CDR3: TGCAGTGCTAGAGATCGGCGCAGATCTTACAATGAGCAGTTCTTC. Translating it yields CSARDRRRSYNEQFF.

This chain connects TRBV5-8 to TRBJ1-1; D might be TRBD1 (6 bases). V was shortened by 3 bases and J by 0 bases, with 18 bases between the two germline ends. Germline V gene data show CDR1 as SGHTS and CDR2 as YDEGEE. CDR3 length equals 17 residues. The CDR3 loop reads CASSSEQGFRMNTEAFF. The CDR3 region has the DNA TGTGCCAGCAGCTCGGAACAGGGTTTTAGGATGAACACTGAAGCTTTCTTT.

This clonotype came up a few times. The rearrangement uses TRBV2 and TRBJ2-1; TRBD1 matches at 11 bases. The V gene end was trimmed by 3 bases and the J gene end by 7 bases; junction bases not matched to a gene: 8. From germline, CDR1 is SNHLY and CDR2 FYNNEI. The CDR3 has 16 residues. This CDR3 reads CASSDRTGGVRNEQFF. In DNA, the CDR3 is TGTGCCAGCAGTGATCGGACAGGGGGCGTGAGGAATGAGCAGTTCTTC.

This clonotype was seen many times. The V and J genes are TRBV28 and TRBJ2-7; maybe TRBD2 (6 bases). CDR1 MDHEN and CDR2 SYDVKM come from the germline V gene. Trimming removed 5 bases at V and 6 bases at J, with 17 bases between. CDR3 size: 14 residues. The CDR3 is CASSPPGTVREQYF. The CDR3 DNA sequence: TGTGCCAGCAGTCCCCCCGGGACTGTACGCGAGCAGTACTTC. The full variable domain, with the rest looked up from reference TRBV28 and TRBJ2-7, is DVKVTQSSRYLVKRTGEKVFLECVQDMDHENMFWYRQDPGLGLRLIYFSYDVKMKEKGDIPEGYSVSREKKERFSLILESASTNQTSMYLCASSPPGTVREQYFGPGTRLTVT.

Worth noting for this clonotype: An end of the junction differs from the germline gene, which may be a read error. The V and J genes are TRBV7-7 and TRBJ2-1, with TRBD2 as a possible D gene (6 bases). CDR1 is SSHAT and CDR2 is FNYEAQ in the germline V gene (reference sequence). The CDR3 has 16 residues. In DNA, the CDR3 is TGTGCTAGCAGCCCCCTAGATAGCGGAGTCTACAATGAGCAGTTCTTC. Translation gives CASSPLDSGVYNEQFF.

The chain employs TRBV6-2 or TRBV6-3 and TRBJ2-5; TRBD1 or TRBD2 may be the D gene (5 bases each). Trimming removed 0 bases at V and 5 bases at J, with 19 bases between. Germline CDR1 and CDR2: MNHEY and SVGEGT. CDR3 length equals 17 residues. CDR3 sequence (DNA): TGTGCCAGCAGTTACTCCACTCATGAGGGACCAGGGGAGACCCAGTACTTC. Encoded protein: CASSYSTHEGPGETQYF.

In its sample, this clonotype was seen once. This rearrangement joins TRBV20-1 to TRBJ2-7; TRBD2 matches 12 bases. CDR3 length: 15 residues. The ends lost 6 bases at V and 5 bases at J; junction bases unmatched: 11. The germline gives CDR1 DFQATT, CDR2 SNEGSKA (reference sequence). In DNA, the CDR3 is TGCAGTGCAACCGCTAGCGGGGGGGCATTAGACGAGCAGTACTTC. This codes for CSATASGGALDEQYF.

This clonotype turned up a few times. The gene calls are TRBV5-1 and TRBJ2-2; 11 bases align to TRBD1. Germline V lookup: CDR1 SGHRS, CDR2 YFSETQ. J was trimmed by 1 base and V by 3 bases; bases with no gene match: 8. The CDR3 is 18 residues long. For the CDR3, the DNA is TGCGCCAGCAGCTCCGGGACAGGGGGTCTTAGGAACACCGGGGAGCTGTTTTTT. It codes for CASSSGTGGLRNTGELFF.

A single count supports this clonotype. The J gene is TRBJ2-1, the V gene TRBV5-1; D is possibly TRBD2 (6 bases). The CDR3 runs 12 residues. Germline CDR1 is SGHRS and CDR2 is YFSETQ. Trimming cost V 7 bases and J 8 bases, with 13 bases left between them. The CDR3 DNA reads TGCGCCAGCGGAGGAGGGCCCCATGAGCAGTTCTTC. This gives the protein CASGGGPHEQFF.

In its sample, this clonotype was seen a few times. The rearrangement links TRBV27 to TRBJ1-5, with D hard to call. V was cut by 2 bases and J by 3 bases, with 8 bases left in between. The CDR3 consists of 14 residues. Germline CDR1 is MNHEY and CDR2 is SMNVEV (reference sequence). Here the CDR3 DNA reads TGTGCCAGCAGTTTACATTCCATCAATCAGCCCCAGCATTTT. This sequence encodes CASSLHSINQPQHF.

The chain is built from TRBV20-1 and TRBJ2-2; D perhaps matches TRBD1 (5 bases). This CDR3 is 14 amino acids long. Germline V gene sequence: CDR1 DFQATT, CDR2 SNEGSKA (reference sequence). The V gene lost 0 bases and the J gene lost 1 base, with 6 bases spanning the gap. For the CDR3, the DNA is TGCAGTGCTAGAGATACAGGGAACACCGGGGAGCTGTTTTTT. Translating it yields CSARDTGNTGELFF.

In this sample, this clonotype turned up many times. V is TRBV28 and J is TRBJ2-7; possibly TRBD1 or TRBD2 for D (5 bases each). V dropped 6 bases and J dropped 2 bases, with 14 bases sitting between them. Germline lookup yields CDR1 MDHEN and CDR2 SYDVKM. This CDR3 has 14 residues. The DNA of the CDR3 is TGTGCCAGCAGGGGGGTGGCAGAGACCTACGAGCAGTACTTC. The encoded protein is CASRGVAETYEQYF.

This clonotype was counted ten times or more. The chain employs TRBV15 and TRBJ1-2, with D possibly matching TRBD1 (5 bases). Trimming took off 3 bases at V and 3 bases at J, with 11 bases between the two ends. The CDR3 totals 14 residues. Looked up from germline, CDR1 is LNHNV and CDR2 is YYDKDF (reference sequence). CDR3 in DNA: TGTGCCACCAGCAGCAATGTAGGGGACTATGGCTACACCTTC. Residues: CATSSNVGDYGYTF.

This clonotype was detected many times. The chain recombines TRBV20-1 with TRBJ2-1; D ambiguous. In germline, CDR1 is DFQATT, CDR2 SNEGSKA (reference sequence). V was trimmed by 4 bases and J by 4 bases, leaving 11 bases between them. This CDR3 is built from 13 residues. DNA of the CDR3: TGCAGTGCTACCTTAACCGAATACAATGAGCAGTTCTTC. This codes for CSATLTEYNEQFF.

This clonotype was seen a handful of times. The CDR3 reads CASSLGEGYEQFF. In nucleotides, the CDR3 is TGTGCCAGCAGCTTGGGAGAAGGCTATGAGCAGTTCTTC. The V and J genes are TRBV5-6 and TRBJ2-1; D gene unclear. The CDR3 loop spans 13 amino acids. Trimming left V 0 bases short and J 8 bases short, with 9 bases between. Germline loops: CDR1 SGHDT, CDR2 YYEEEE.

This clonotype was seen a handful of times. The J gene is TRBJ1-2, the V gene TRBV25-1, with TRBD1 matching 9 bases. Trimming took 6 bases from V and 0 from J; bases not matched to a gene: 8. CDR1 is MGHDK, CDR2 SYGVNS, per germline. The CDR3 runs 16 residues. CDR3 sequence: CASSRTGVLANYGYTF. In DNA form, the CDR3 reads TGTGCCAGCAGCAGGACAGGGGTCTTAGCTAACTATGGCTACACCTTC.

The rearrangement uses TRBV20-1 and TRBJ1-5, with D tentatively TRBD1 (5 bases). The CDR3 runs to 17 residues. V lost 0 bases, J lost 2 bases, and 17 bases lay in between. Germline V CDR1 and CDR2: DFQATT, SNEGSKA (reference sequence). The CDR3 nucleotides read TGCAGTGCTAGAGATCTACGGGACCCGGGGGGCAATCAGCCCCAGCATTTT. Translation gives CSARDLRDPGGNQPQHF.

This clonotype was counted at least ten times. V gene TRBV6-2 or TRBV6-3 combines with J gene TRBJ2-3, with 11 bases that match TRBD2. This CDR3 is 15 amino acids long. V lost 5 bases, J lost 4 bases, and 5 bases stayed unmatched. Germline loops: CDR1 MNHEY, CDR2 SVGEGT. The DNA for the CDR3 is TGTGCCAGCAGTCAAACTAGCGGGAGTGCAGATACGCAGTATTTT. Protein: CASSQTSGSADTQYF.

This clonotype was detected ten times or more. The rearrangement joins TRBV28 to TRBJ2-7; D is possibly TRBD1 (6 bases). The CDR3 covers 12 residues. Germline CDR1 and CDR2: MDHEN and SYDVKM. V was clipped by 6 bases and J by 3 bases, with 9 bases between them. In DNA, the CDR3 is TGTGCCAGCAGGGACAGCGGCTACGAGCAGTACTTC. As protein: CASRDSGYEQYF.

This clonotype was observed a handful of times. The rearrangement uses TRBV11-2 and TRBJ2-3, with 12 bases that match TRBD2. The germline gives CDR1 SGHAT, CDR2 FQNNGV. This CDR3 comprises 16 residues. Unmatched junction bases numbered 12, after V lost 6 bases and J lost 8 bases. CDR3 coding DNA: TGTGCCAGCAGACCTAGCGGGGGGGCCTTTCTTGGTACGCAGTATTTT. Its protein is CASRPSGGAFLGTQYF.

This clonotype came up many times. The genes are TRBV12-3 or TRBV12-4 and TRBJ2-5; D is unclear. The V and J ends lost 3 bases and 6 bases respectively, with 14 bases between them. The CDR3 covers 14 residues. The CDR3 reads CASSFGPVGQTQYF. CDR3 DNA: TGTGCCAGCAGTTTTGGACCTGTAGGTCAGACCCAGTACTTC.

The J gene is TRBJ1-5, the V gene TRBV30, with a weak D call TRBD1 (5 bases). V was cut by 0 bases and J by 2 bases, with 17 bases left in between. The CDR3 is 17 residues long. The germline gives CDR1 GTSNPN, CDR2 SVGIG (reference sequence). The DNA of the CDR3 is TGTGCCTGGAGTGTAAGGCAGGGTCGAGTTCGCAATCAGCCCCAGCATTTT. It is translated as CAWSVRQGRVRNQPQHF.

This clonotype has just a few counts. The chain couples TRBV11-2 to TRBJ2-1, with 11 bases fitting TRBD2. The CDR3 has 17 residues. CDR1 and CDR2 from the germline V gene are SGHAT and FQNNGV. Trimming cost V 1 base and J 6 bases; bases outside gene matches: 8. CDR3 in amino acids: CASSLAPSSGGRNEQFF. The CDR3 region has the DNA TGTGCCAGCAGCTTAGCCCCGTCTAGCGGGGGGCGCAATGAGCAGTTCTTC.